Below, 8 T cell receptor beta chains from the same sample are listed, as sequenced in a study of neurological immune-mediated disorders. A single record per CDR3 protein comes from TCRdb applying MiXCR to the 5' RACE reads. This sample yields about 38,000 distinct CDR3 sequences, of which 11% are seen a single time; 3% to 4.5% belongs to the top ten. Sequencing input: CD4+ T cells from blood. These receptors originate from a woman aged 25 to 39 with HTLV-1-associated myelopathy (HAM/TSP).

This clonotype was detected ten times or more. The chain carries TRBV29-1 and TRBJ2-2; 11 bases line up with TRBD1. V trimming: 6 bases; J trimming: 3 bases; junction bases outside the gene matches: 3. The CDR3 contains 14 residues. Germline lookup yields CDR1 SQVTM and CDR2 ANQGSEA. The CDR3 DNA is TGCAGCGTAGGACAGGGGGCAGACACCGGGGAGCTGTTTTTT. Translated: CSVGQGADTGELFF.

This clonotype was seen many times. The CDR3 loop is CASSSNRGSGYGYTF. The CDR3 bases are TGCGCCAGCAGCTCAAACAGGGGATCAGGGTATGGCTACACCTTC. The rearrangement uses TRBV5-1 and TRBJ1-2; 7 bases align to TRBD1. Germline V CDR1 and CDR2: SGHRS, YFSETQ. Trimming took 3 bases from V and 5 from J; bases not matched to a gene: 10. CDR3 length: 15 amino acids.

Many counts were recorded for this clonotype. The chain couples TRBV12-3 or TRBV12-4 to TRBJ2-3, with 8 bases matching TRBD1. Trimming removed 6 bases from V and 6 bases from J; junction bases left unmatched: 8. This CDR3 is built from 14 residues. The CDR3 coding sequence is TGTGCCAGCAGCAGGGGGCCAGTCTCCGATACGCAGTATTTT. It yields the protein CASSRGPVSDTQYF.

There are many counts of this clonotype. CDR3 DNA sequence: TGCAGTGCTAGAAGTAGCCAGCAGAAAGGCTACACCTTC. Its translation is CSARSSQQKGYTF. The genes are TRBV20-1 and TRBJ1-2; D gene unclear. The CDR3 extends over 13 amino acids. CDR1 and CDR2 from the germline V gene are DFQATT and SNEGSKA (reference sequence). Trimming left V 2 bases short and J 8 bases short, with 15 bases between.

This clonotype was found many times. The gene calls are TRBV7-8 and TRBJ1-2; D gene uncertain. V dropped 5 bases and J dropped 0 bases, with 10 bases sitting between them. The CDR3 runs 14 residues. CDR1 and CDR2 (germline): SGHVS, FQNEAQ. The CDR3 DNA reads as TGTGCCAGCAGCCCTATAAGGACTAACTATGGCTACACCTTC. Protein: CASSPIRTNYGYTF.

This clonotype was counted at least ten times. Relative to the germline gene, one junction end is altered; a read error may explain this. Here the CDR3 reads CSARGTRENF. The DNA for the CDR3 is TGCAGTGCTAGAGGGACTAGGGAAAATTTT. The rearrangement joins TRBV20-1 to TRBJ1-4; no clear D gene. The germline V gene encodes CDR1 DFQATT and CDR2 SNEGSKA (reference sequence). This CDR3 is 10 amino acids long.

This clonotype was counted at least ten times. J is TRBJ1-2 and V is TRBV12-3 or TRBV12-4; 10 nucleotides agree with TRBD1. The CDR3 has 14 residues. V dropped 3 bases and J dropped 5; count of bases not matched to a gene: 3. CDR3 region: CASSLGTGAYGYTF. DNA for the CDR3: TGTGCCAGCAGTTTGGGGACAGGGGCATATGGCTACACCTTC.

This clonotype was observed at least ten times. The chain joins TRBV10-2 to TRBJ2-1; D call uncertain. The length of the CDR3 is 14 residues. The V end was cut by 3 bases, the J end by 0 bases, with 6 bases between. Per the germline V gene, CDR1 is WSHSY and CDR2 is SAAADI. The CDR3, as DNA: TGCGCCAGCAGTGAACAGCTCTCCTACAATGAGCAGTTCTTC. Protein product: CASSEQLSYNEQFF.